The clone carrying this T cell receptor beta chain was detected ten times or more. The antigen is not known. This sample was taken from a study of breast tumors, draining lymph nodes, adjacent tissues. Broader study findings: Compared with basal-like, luminal-like tumors shared significantly more repertoire with nontumor tissue.

TCRdb reprocessed the multiplex PCR reads via MiXCR and lists one record per CDR3 protein. Of 290,000 or so distinct CDR3 sequences listed, about 30% are singletons. Samples came from axillary lymph nodes draining the breast cancer. The sequenced sample was axillary lymph node tissue. This sequence originates from a female donor with breast cancer. Some clones in this sample may be carry-over from other donors' samples.

The CDR3: CASSPTEADTQYF. In nucleotides, the CDR3 is TGTGCCAGCAGCCCGACAGAGGCAGATACGCAGTATTTT. The chain couples TRBV7-8 to TRBJ2-3, with D possibly TRBD1 on 5 matching bases. Germline V gives CDR1 SGHVS, CDR2 FQNEAQ. Deletions cut 5 bases from V and 4 bases from J, with 10 bases between. The CDR3 is 13 residues long.